The following is a TCR beta chain sequence with its context. No antigen is known for it. This entry belongs to a study of CXCR3-negative and CXCR3-positive naive CD8 T cells. Whole-study results and caveats: Higher TRB CDR3 hydrophobicity marked CXCR3-positive naive cells relative to CXCR3-negative naive cells.

The libraries of TRB cDNA were prepared using 5' RACE with UMI labels. Each CDR3 protein gets one entry in TCRdb, which reprocessed the 5' RACE reads and gives no DNA. The table lists some 68,000 distinct CDR3 sequences. The germline V gene encodes CDR1 SGHKS and CDR2 YYEKEE (reference sequence). This CDR3 is 11 amino acids long. The clonotype originates from a human donor in good health. Some clones in this sample may be carry-over from other donors' samples. The sequencing input was naive CXCR3+ CD8+ T cells from blood. Subset meaning: CD45RO-CCR7+CD27+CD95- naive CD8+ T cells expressing CXCR3 (TNR3+). The chain employs TRBV5-5 and TRBJ2-7. The CDR3 is CASSLAYEQYF.